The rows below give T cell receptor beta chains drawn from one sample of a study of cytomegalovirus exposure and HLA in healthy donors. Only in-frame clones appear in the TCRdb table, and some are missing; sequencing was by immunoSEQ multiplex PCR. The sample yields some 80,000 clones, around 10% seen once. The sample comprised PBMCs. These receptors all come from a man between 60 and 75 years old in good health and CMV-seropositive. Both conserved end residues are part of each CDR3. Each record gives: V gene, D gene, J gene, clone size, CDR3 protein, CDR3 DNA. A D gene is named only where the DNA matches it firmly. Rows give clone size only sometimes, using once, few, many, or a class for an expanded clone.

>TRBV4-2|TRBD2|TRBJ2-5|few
CASRTRGGETQYF
TGTGCCAGCAGGACGCGGGGGGGAGAGACCCAGTACTTC
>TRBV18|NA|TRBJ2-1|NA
CASSPLGVNEQFF
TGTGCCAGCTCACCCCTAGGTGTCAATGAGCAGTTCTTC
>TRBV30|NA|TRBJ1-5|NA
CAWSGRVDQPQHF
TGTGCCTGGAGTGGACGGGTTGATCAGCCCCAGCATTTT
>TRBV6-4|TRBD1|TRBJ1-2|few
CASSPGTGLNYGYTF
TGTGCCAGCAGTCCCGGGACAGGGTTAAACTATGGCTACACCTTC
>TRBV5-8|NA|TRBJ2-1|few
CASSSRRAGEQFF
TGTGCCAGCAGCTCCCGCCGGGCGGGAGAGCAGTTCTTC
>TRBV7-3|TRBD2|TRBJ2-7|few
CASSLAGTTANEQYF
TGTGCCAGCAGCTTGGCCGGGACTACCGCCAACGAGCAGTACTTC
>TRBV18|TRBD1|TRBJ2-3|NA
CASSPPNRDRGRSDTQYF
TGTGCCAGCTCACCACCGAACCGAGACAGGGGGCGGTCAGATACGCAGTATTTT
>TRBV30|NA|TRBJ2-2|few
CAWSGGSANTGELFF
TGTGCCTGGAGTGGGGGTAGCGCGAACACCGGGGAGCTGTTTTTT
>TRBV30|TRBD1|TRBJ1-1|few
CAWTKTGAFAEAFF
TGTGCCTGGACCAAGACAGGGGCTTTCGCTGAAGCTTTCTTT
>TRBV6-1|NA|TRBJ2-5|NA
CASSETWGQETQYF
TGTGCCAGCAGTGAAACTTGGGGCCAGGAGACCCAGTACTTC
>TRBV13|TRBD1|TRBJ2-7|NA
CASSRDRAYEQYF
TGTGCCAGCAGCCGCGACAGGGCCTACGAGCAGTACTTC
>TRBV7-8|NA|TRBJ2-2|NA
CASSLIRRPGELFF
TGTGCCAGCAGCTTAATCCGGAGGCCCGGGGAGCTGTTTTTT
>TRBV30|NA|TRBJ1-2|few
CAWSGGGYGYTF
TGTGCCTGGTCGGGGGGGGGCTATGGCTACACCTTC
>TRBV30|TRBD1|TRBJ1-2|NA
CAWSVKGAYYGYTF
TGTGCCTGGAGTGTAAAGGGGGCCTATTATGGCTACACCTTC
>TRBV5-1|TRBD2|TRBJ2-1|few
CASSLAGVTNNEQFF
TGCGCCAGCAGCTTAGCGGGAGTAACTAACAATGAGCAGTTCTTC
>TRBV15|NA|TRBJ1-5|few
CATSRESPAYSRQPQHF
TGTGCCACCAGCAGAGAGTCTCCGGCCTACAGCCGGCAGCCCCAGCATTTT
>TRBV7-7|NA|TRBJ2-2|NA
CASSPGGVGELFF
TGTGCTAGCAGTCCAGGCGGGGTCGGGGAGCTGTTTTTT
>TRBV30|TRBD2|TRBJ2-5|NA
CAWNSPSGPLDETQYF
TGTGCCTGGAACTCGCCTAGCGGGCCCCTGGACGAGACCCAGTACTTC
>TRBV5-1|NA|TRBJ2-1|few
CASSRSSVEQFF
TGCGCCAGCAGCCGATCTAGCGTCGAGCAGTTCTTC
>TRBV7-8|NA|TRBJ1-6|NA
CASSFVQGPNSPLHF
TGTGCCAGCAGCTTCGTGCAGGGGCCCAATTCACCCCTCCACTTT
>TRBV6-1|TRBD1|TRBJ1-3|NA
CASSDMRQGAINSGNTIYF
TGTGCCAGCAGTGATATGAGACAGGGGGCGATTAACTCTGGAAACACCATATATTTT
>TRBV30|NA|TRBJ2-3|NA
CAWGLEGTQYF
TGTGCCTGGGGACTGGAGGGTACGCAGTATTTT
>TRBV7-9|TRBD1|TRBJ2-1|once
CASSPPTGTEFANEQFF
TGTGCCAGCAGCCCCCCTACCGGGACAGAATTCGCCAATGAGCAGTTCTTC
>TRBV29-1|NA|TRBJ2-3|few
CSHRPTRTLTDTQYF
TGCAGCCACAGACCGACGAGAACCCTGACAGATACGCAGTATTTT
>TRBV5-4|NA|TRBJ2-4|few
CASSPLGRGNIQYF
TGTGCCAGCAGCCCCCTTGGAAGAGGAAACATTCAGTACTTC
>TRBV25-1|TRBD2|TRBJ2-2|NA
CASSGYTGGSGELFF
TGTGCCAGCAGTGGATATACGGGGGGTTCGGGGGAGCTGTTTTTT
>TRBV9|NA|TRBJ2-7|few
CASSVEEIDLQGQYF
TGTGCCAGCAGCGTAGAGGAGATCGACCTTCAAGGGCAGTACTTC
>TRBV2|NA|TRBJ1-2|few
CASSEVVVYGYTF
TGTGCCAGCAGTGAAGTTGTAGTCTATGGCTACACCTTC
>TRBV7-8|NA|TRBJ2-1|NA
CASSSGLGYNEQFF
TGTGCCAGCAGCTCGGGACTGGGCTACAATGAGCAGTTCTTC
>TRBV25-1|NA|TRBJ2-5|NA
CASRRTEGQETQYF
TGTGCCAGCAGACGGACAGAAGGGCAAGAGACCCAGTACTTC
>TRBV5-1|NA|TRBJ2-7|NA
CASSFRRTGVSSGGDSNYEQYF
TGCGCCAGCAGCTTCCGTAGGACAGGGGTATCGAGCGGGGGGGACTCGAACTACGAGCAGTACTTC
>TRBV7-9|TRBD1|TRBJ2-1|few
CASSSPGGLAYNEQFF
TGTGCCAGCAGCTCTCCAGGGGGTTTGGCCTACAATGAGCAGTTCTTC
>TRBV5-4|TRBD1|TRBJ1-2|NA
CASSVLQGANYGYTF
TGTGCCAGCAGCGTATTACAGGGGGCTAACTATGGCTACACCTTC
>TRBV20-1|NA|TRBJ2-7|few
CSARGGFEQYF
TGCAGTGCTAGAGGAGGGTTTGAGCAGTACTTC
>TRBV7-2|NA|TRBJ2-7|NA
CASSLVRSSPTYEQYF
TGTGCCAGCAGCTTAGTCAGGTCCAGCCCAACCTACGAGCAGTACTTC
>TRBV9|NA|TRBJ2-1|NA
CASSPYTAGGEQFF
TGTGCCAGCAGCCCATACACAGCCGGGGGTGAGCAGTTCTTC
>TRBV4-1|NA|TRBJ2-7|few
CASSHSSGYTYEQYF
TGCGCCAGCAGCCACTCGAGCGGGTACACCTACGAGCAGTACTTC
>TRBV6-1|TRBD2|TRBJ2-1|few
CATLPQLAGDNEQFF
TGTGCCACCCTTCCCCAACTAGCGGGAGACAATGAGCAGTTCTTC
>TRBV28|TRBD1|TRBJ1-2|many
CASNPRDRGDYGYTF
TGTGCCAGCAACCCTCGCGACAGGGGAGACTATGGCTACACCTTC
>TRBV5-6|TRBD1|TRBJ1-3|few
CASSIRGQDYTIYF
TGTGCCAGCAGTATCAGAGGACAGGATTACACCATATATTTT
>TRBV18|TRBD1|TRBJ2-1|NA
CATHRGPYNEQFF
TGTGCCACCCACAGGGGGCCCTACAATGAGCAGTTCTTC
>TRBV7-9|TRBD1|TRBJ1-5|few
CASSSQGGLNQPQHF
TGTGCCAGCAGTTCACAGGGGGGCCTCAATCAGCCCCAGCATTTT
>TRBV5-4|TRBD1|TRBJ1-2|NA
CASSHGQEFGYGYTF
TGTGCCAGCAGCCATGGACAGGAGTTTGGATATGGCTACACCTTC
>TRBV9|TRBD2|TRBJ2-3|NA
CASSPTSGTQYF
TGTGCCAGCAGCCCTACTAGCGGGACGCAGTATTTT
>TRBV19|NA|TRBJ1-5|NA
CASNLEAGSNQPQHF
TGTGCCAGTAATCTGGAGGCGGGTAGCAATCAGCCCCAGCATTTT
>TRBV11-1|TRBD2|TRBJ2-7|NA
CASSPHSGSSYEQYF
TGTGCCAGCAGCCCACATAGCGGGAGCTCCTACGAGCAGTACTTC
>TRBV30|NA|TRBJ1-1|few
CAWSVIRDTEAFF
TGTGCCTGGAGTGTGATCAGGGACACTGAAGCTTTCTTT
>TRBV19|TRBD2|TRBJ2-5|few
CASSTPLAGVGETQYF
TGTGCCAGTAGTACACCTCTAGCGGGAGTAGGGGAGACCCAGTACTTC
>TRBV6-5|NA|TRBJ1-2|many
CASSYSGDANYGYTF
TGTGCCAGCAGTTACTCGGGAGATGCTAACTATGGCTACACCTTC
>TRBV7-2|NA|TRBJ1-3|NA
CASIGLSGNTIYF
TGTGCCAGCATTGGGCTCTCTGGAAACACCATATATTTT